The 26 T cell receptor beta chains reported below all come from one sample, sequenced in a study of shared clonotypes between healthy human individuals. Assay: immunoSEQ multiplex PCR; the TCRdb copy retains only in-frame clones and omits some. The sample contains around 2.5 million clones, approximately 94% of which appear only once. Sequences were obtained from naive CD4+ T cells from PBMCs. Subset noted: CD45RA+ positively selected. These TCRs come from a man between 18 and 29 years old in good health. Some clones in this sample may be carry-over from other donors' samples.

The chain employs TRBV7-2 and TRBJ2-1; tentatively, D is TRBD1 or TRBD2 (5 bases each). V was cut by 1 base and J by 9 bases, with 16 bases left in between. In germline, CDR1 is SGHTA, CDR2 FQGNSA. The CDR3 loop spans 15 amino acids. The CDR3 DNA follows: TGTGCCAGCAGCTTAGTCCCCGGGACCCCGGGTGAGCAGTTCTTC. This codes for CASSLVPGTPGEQFF.

This rearrangement joins TRBV30 to TRBJ2-3; no clear D. Trimming shortened V by 1 base and J by 7 bases, and 9 bases separated the two germline ends. Germline V lookup: CDR1 GTSNPN, CDR2 SVGIG (reference sequence). The CDR3 length is 12 residues. The DNA for the CDR3 is TGTGCCTGGAGTGCCCGGGTAAATACGCAGTATTTT. Residues: CAWSARVNTQYF.

The chain combines TRBV18 with TRBJ2-2; D remains ambiguous. Germline lookup yields CDR1 KGHSH and CDR2 LQKENI. The V end lost 2 bases, the J end lost 0 bases, and 10 bases lay between the germline ends. The CDR3 runs 16 residues. In nucleotides, the CDR3 is TGTGCCAGCTCACCATTCACCACTTCGAACACCGGGGAGCTGTTTTTT. Its translation is CASSPFTTSNTGELFF.

The chain recombines TRBV4-3 with TRBJ1-4; 7 bases align to TRBD1. This CDR3 region has 14 residues. V shed 8 bases and J 8 bases; nucleotides not matched to a gene: 11. The V gene's germline CDR1 is LGHNA and CDR2 YSLEER. In DNA form, the CDR3 reads TGCGCCAGCTCCCTGGGGTCAGGGGGAGAAAAACTGTTTTTT. Its translation is CASSLGSGGEKLFF.

This chain uses TRBV14 with TRBJ2-7; D gene ambiguous. CDR1 is SGHDN, CDR2 FVKESK, per germline. There are 16 residues in the CDR3. V lost 4 bases to trimming and J lost 4 bases, with 20 bases between them. The CDR3 DNA reads as TGTGCCAGCAGCCCTCATGACCCCCTCGTACGGTACGAGCAGTACTTC. Translation: CASSPHDPLVRYEQYF.

The J gene is TRBJ1-1, the V gene TRBV19; D remains unclear. The CDR3 length is 17 residues. V was trimmed by 3 bases and J by 0 bases, leaving 17 bases between them. Germline loops: CDR1 LNHDA, CDR2 SQIVND (reference sequence). The CDR3 spells CASSIGWWREVNTEAFF. The CDR3 DNA is TGTGCCAGTAGTATTGGGTGGTGGAGAGAGGTGAACACTGAAGCTTTCTTT.

The CDR3 reads CASSYGGQGLTEAFF. The CDR3 nucleotides are TGTGCCAGCAGTTACGGGGGACAGGGGCTCACTGAAGCTTTCTTT. The J gene is TRBJ1-1, the V gene TRBV6-5, with 10 bases aligning to TRBD1. Germline V gene sequence: CDR1 MNHEY, CDR2 SVGAGI. With V trimmed by 2 bases and J by 4 bases, 4 bases remained unmatched. This CDR3 spans 15 amino acids.

This clone appeared once. This chain uses TRBV19 with TRBJ2-1; 9 bases are shared with TRBD2. V lost 4 bases and J lost 0; bases outside the gene matches: 4. The CDR3 sequence is 16 residues long. Germline CDR1 reads LNHDA; CDR2 reads SQIVND (reference sequence). This chain's CDR3 is CASSTFSGSSYNEQFF. As DNA, the CDR3 is TGTGCCAGTAGTACCTTTAGCGGGAGCTCCTACAATGAGCAGTTCTTC.

This chain uses TRBV29-1 with TRBJ2-5; 13 positions match TRBD2. With V trimmed by 4 bases and J by 0 bases, 2 bases remained unmatched. The length of the CDR3 is 15 residues. Germline assignment: CDR1 SQVTM and CDR2 ANQGSEA. Written as DNA, the CDR3 is TGCAGCGTTGGGGGACTAGCGGGATACCAAGAGACCCAGTACTTC. Amino acid sequence: CSVGGLAGYQETQYF. The whole variable domain, remainder taken from reference TRBV29-1 and TRBJ2-5, is SAVISQKPSRDICQRGTSLTIQCQVDSQVTMMFWYRQQPGQSLTLIATANQGSEATYESGFVIDKFPISRPNLTFSTLTVSNMSPEDSSIYLCSVGGLAGYQETQYFGPGTRLLVL.

The chain is built from TRBV28 and TRBJ2-1; 8 nucleotides match TRBD2. This CDR3 has 16 residues. V shed 4 bases, J shed 5 bases, and the junction held 10 bases outside the gene matches. Germline CDR1 reads MDHEN; CDR2 reads SYDVKM. The CDR3 DNA reads TGTGCCAGCAGTTCTCTAGCGGGCGGGGGGCACAATGAGCAGTTCTTC. Translated, it gives CASSSLAGGGHNEQFF.

J is TRBJ1-4 and V is TRBV27; possible D gene TRBD1, 5 bases. Between the trimmed V and J ends, which lost 4 bases and 12 bases, there was a span of 18 bases. Germline V gene sequence: CDR1 MNHEY, CDR2 SMNVEV (reference sequence). The CDR3 is 14 residues long. CDR3 coding DNA: TGTGCCAGCAGTTATTTAATGAGGCAGGGCGAACTGTTTTTT. Translation: CASSYLMRQGELFF.

The chain combines TRBV6-4 with TRBJ2-3; D may be TRBD2 (5 bases). The germline V and J ends were trimmed by 2 bases and 0 bases, with 9 bases remaining between them. CDR1 is MRHNA and CDR2 is SNTAGT in the germline V gene. The CDR3 loop spans 15 amino acids. The DNA of the CDR3 is TGTGCCAGCAGTGACACAGCGGCGAGCACAGATACGCAGTATTTT. The encoded protein is CASSDTAASTDTQYF.

This clone was seen only once. The rearrangement links TRBV4-1 to TRBJ2-3; no clear D gene. V was clipped by 1 base and J by 2 bases, with 16 bases between them. CDR3 length equals 17 residues. Germline CDR1 MGHRA, CDR2 YSYEKL. The CDR3 region has the DNA TGCGCCAGCAGCCAAGGTAGGGCACGGCTTTCCACAGATACGCAGTATTTT. Residues: CASSQGRARLSTDTQYF.

A note on this clone: The sample carries other DNA sequences with the same CDR3. This sequence joins TRBV7-3 and TRBJ1-1; the D is unclear. V lost 0 bases and J lost 3, with 5 bases in between. This CDR3 is built from 13 residues. The germline CDR1 and CDR2 sequences are SGHTA and FQGTGA. This chain's CDR3 is CASSLTRDTEAFF. In DNA form, the CDR3 reads TGTGCCAGCAGCTTAACAAGGGACACTGAAGCTTTCTTT.

The rearrangement joins TRBV28 to TRBJ1-1; a weak D match, TRBD1 (5 bases). CDR1 MDHEN and CDR2 SYDVKM come from the germline V gene. V dropped 8 bases and J dropped 1 base, with 14 bases sitting between them. The CDR3 is 14 amino acids. The CDR3 here is CASGRGNANTEAFF. The CDR3 bases are TGTGCCAGCGGTCGGGGGAATGCGAACACTGAAGCTTTCTTT. The whole variable domain, remainder taken from reference TRBV28 and TRBJ1-1, is DVKVTQSSRYLVKRTGEKVFLECVQDMDHENMFWYRQDPGLGLRLIYFSYDVKMKEKGDIPEGYSVSREKKERFSLILESASTNQTSMYLCASGRGNANTEAFFGQGTRLTVV.

The genes are TRBV9 and TRBJ2-1; 12 bases fit TRBD2. The CDR3 is 14 amino acids. Germline V gene lookup returns CDR1 SGDLS and CDR2 YYNGEE. J was trimmed by 8 bases and V by 5 bases; bases with no gene match: 5. The DNA of the CDR3 is TGTGCCAGCAGTGCGGGGACTAGCGGGTATGAGCAGTTCTTC. Amino acid sequence: CASSAGTSGYEQFF.

The chain joins TRBV5-4 to TRBJ2-5, with TRBD2 as a possible D gene (5 bases). TRBJ2-7 matches the DNA end more closely, so the J call is doubtful. Germline V lookup: CDR1 SGHNT, CDR2 YYREEE (reference sequence). This CDR3 has 15 residues. The CDR3 sequence: CASSLDRDSAYEQYF. The CDR3 region has the DNA TGTGCCAGCAGCTTGGACCGGGATTCTGCCTACGAGCAGTACTTC.

The genes are TRBV7-9 and TRBJ2-3, with D perhaps matching TRBD2 (5 bases). V was trimmed by 2 bases and J by 5 bases, leaving 14 bases between them. CDR3 length: 15 residues. The germline V gene has CDR1 SEHNR and CDR2 FQNEAQ (reference sequence). CDR3 sequence (DNA): TGTGCCAGCAGCTTACTAGGTCAACTAGGAGATACGCAGTATTTT. It is translated as CASSLLGQLGDTQYF.

The rearrangement links TRBV6-4 to TRBJ1-2, with TRBD1 identical over 9 bases. CDR3 length: 13 amino acids. The junction had 7 bases not matched to a gene; V was cut back by 6 bases and J by 8 bases. Looked up from germline, CDR1 is MRHNA and CDR2 is SNTAGT. The CDR3 DNA reads as TGTGCCAGCAGCGGGACAGGGCTTGGAGGCTACACCTTC. This codes for CASSGTGLGGYTF.

This chain connects TRBV7-2 to TRBJ2-3, with 7 bases identical to TRBD2. The germline V gene has CDR1 SGHTA and CDR2 FQGNSA. With V trimmed by 5 bases and J by 1 base, 9 bases remained unmatched. The CDR3 has 16 residues. In DNA, the CDR3 is TGTGCCAGCAGCCTATCACTAGCGCCCCGCACAGATACGCAGTATTTT. This codes for CASSLSLAPRTDTQYF.

J is TRBJ2-7 and V is TRBV4-2; D unresolved. CDR1 and CDR2 from the germline V gene are LGHNA and YNFKEQ. Trimming stripped 0 bases from V and 3 bases from J, with 12 bases between. The CDR3 covers 15 residues. The CDR3: CASSQDRNPLYEQYF. As DNA, the CDR3 is TGTGCCAGCAGCCAAGATAGGAACCCCCTCTACGAGCAGTACTTC.

The rearrangement joins TRBV6-5 to TRBJ1-1, with 7 nucleotides matching TRBD1. The junction had 4 bases not matched to a gene; V was cut back by 5 bases and J by 4 bases. Per the germline V gene, CDR1 is MNHEY and CDR2 is SVGAGI. This CDR3 has 13 amino acids. CDR3 in amino acids: CASSQDRSTEAFF. DNA of the CDR3: TGTGCCAGCAGTCAGGACAGGTCCACTGAAGCTTTCTTT.

This sequence joins TRBV28 and TRBJ1-6; D ambiguous. V gave up 4 bases and J gave up 14 bases, with 15 bases separating them. Germline V CDR1 and CDR2: MDHEN, SYDVKM. The CDR3 loop spans 13 amino acids. This CDR3 is CASSSPQAPTLHF. The CDR3 DNA sequence: TGTGCCAGCAGTTCACCCCAAGCGCCCACCCTCCACTTT.

This chain connects TRBV6-1 to TRBJ1-1, with unresolved D. The ends were cut back, 4 bases at V and 5 bases at J, with 5 bases in the middle. This CDR3 region has 11 residues. Germline V gene data show CDR1 as MNHNS and CDR2 as SASEGT. This chain's CDR3 is CASSVRTEAFF. Here the CDR3 DNA reads TGTGCCAGCAGTGTTAGGACTGAAGCTTTCTTT.

The gene calls are TRBV7-9 and TRBJ1-2; 9 nucleotides match TRBD1. The germline V gene has CDR1 SEHNR and CDR2 FQNEAQ (reference sequence). The V segment lost 0 bases and the J segment 8 bases; nucleotides outside the gene matches: 4. The CDR3 length is 14 residues. The CDR3 sequence is CASSLAQGARGYTF. DNA for the CDR3: TGTGCCAGCAGCTTAGCACAGGGGGCGCGAGGCTACACCTTC.

The V and J genes are TRBV6-6 and TRBJ1-5, with TRBD1 matching 7 bases. V shed 5 bases, J shed 2 bases, and the junction held 6 bases outside the gene matches. The CDR3 loop spans 15 amino acids. Looked up from germline, CDR1 is MNHNY and CDR2 is SVGAGI (reference sequence). The CDR3 here is CASSAGGSGNQPQHF. The CDR3 DNA is TGTGCCAGCAGTGCAGGGGGTTCGGGCAATCAGCCCCAGCATTTT.